This TCR beta chain was captured by sequencing in a study of cytomegalovirus exposure and HLA in healthy donors. The germline V and J ends were trimmed by 4 bases and 7 bases, with 13 bases remaining between them. Germline V lookup: CDR1 SEHNR, CDR2 FQNEAQ (reference sequence). The CDR3 loop spans 14 amino acids. PCR primers comprised 60 Vbeta and 13 Jbeta primers. The data were produced by immunoSEQ multiplex PCR, yet TCRdb's version contains in-frame clones alone and is incomplete. The sample lists 73,000 or so clones, around 77% occurring once. The chain uses TRBV7-9 and TRBJ2-2, with D possibly matching TRBD1 (6 bases). This receptor was identified in a man in his forties or fifties in good health and CMV-seronegative. Sequenced input: PBMCs. The CDR3 bases are TGTGCCAGCAGCTCCCATACGGACAGCGGGGAGCTGTTTTTT. Its translation: CASSSHTDSGELFF. Full variable domain (missing parts from reference TRBV7-9 and TRBJ2-2): DTGVSQNPRHKITKRGQNVTFRCDPISEHNRLYWYRQTLGQGPEFLTYFQNEAQLEKSRLLSDRFSAERPKGSFSTLEIQRTEQGDSAMYLCASSSHTDSGELFFGEGSRLTVL.